This TCR beta chain was sequenced during a study of cytomegalovirus exposure and HLA in healthy donors. Points from the study as a whole: In an earlier analysis, most TCR beta V segments were productive about 87% or about 30% of the time. High sensitivity and specificity were reportedly achieved when the classifier diagnosed cytomegalovirus status.

With 60 Vbeta and 13 Jbeta primers, the PCR was carried out. TCRdb's table, derived via immunoSEQ multiplex PCR, lists solely in-frame clones and lacks some. Its table records just under 90,000 clones. For this clone: Its cognate antigen is unknown.

The sequenced sample was PBMCs. This TCR derives from a girl aged 5 to 17 in good health and CMV-seropositive.

CDR3 nucleotide sequence: TGTGCCAGCAGCTTGCTGGGGTCGGGGTCCTACGAGCAGTACGTC. Residues: CASSLLGSGSYEQYV. The chain couples TRBV5-4 to TRBJ2-7; TRBD2 might be the D (5 bases). Germline V gives CDR1 SGHNT, CDR2 YYREEE (reference sequence). V shed 1 base and J shed 1 base, with 12 bases lying between them. CDR3 length equals 15 residues.